What follows are 5 T cell receptor beta chains derived from one specimen sequenced in a study of blood T cell repertoires in COVID-19. Clones were sequenced by immunoSEQ multiplex PCR, and TCRdb holds only the in-frame ones, with some missing. The sample lists 87,000 or so clones; roughly four fifths were seen once. The specimen sequenced was peripheral blood. The receptor source for this set is a woman in her 70s with acute or convalescent COVID-19.

This chain connects TRBV5-1 to TRBJ2-1, with 7 bases matching TRBD1. This CDR3 has 16 amino acids. V shed 4 bases, J shed 7 bases, and the junction held 14 bases outside the gene matches. The germline V gene encodes CDR1 SGHRS and CDR2 YFSETQ. As DNA, the CDR3 is TGCGCCAGCAGCGCAACTACCGGGACAGCGATAAATGAGCAGTTCTTC. Its protein is CASSATTGTAINEQFF. Supplemented by reference TRBV5-1 and TRBJ2-1, the full variable domain reads KAGVTQTPRYLIKTRGQQVTLSCSPISGHRSVSWYQQTPGQGLQFLFEYFSETQRNKGNFPGRFSGRQFSNSRSEMNVSTLELGDSALYLCASSATTGTAINEQFFGPGTRLTVL.

The table lists this clone with a few counts. The V call is TRBV30, the J call TRBJ2-2; 8 nucleotides align to TRBD1. Germline V CDR1 and CDR2: GTSNPN, SVGIG (reference sequence). The CDR3 totals 15 residues. V lost 5 bases, J lost 0 bases, and 5 bases stayed unmatched. The CDR3 reads CAWATGGANTGELFF. The CDR3 DNA reads TGTGCCTGGGCCACAGGGGGAGCGAACACCGGGGAGCTGTTTTTT.

The chain recombines TRBV3-1 (or the pseudogene TRBV3-2) with TRBJ2-1; 8 nucleotides match TRBD1. CDR1 is LGHDT, CDR2 YNNKEL, per germline (reference sequence). CDR3 length: 14 residues. The J segment lost 8 bases and the V segment lost 1 base, leaving 4 bases of the junction unmatched. The CDR3 region has the DNA TGTGCCAGCAGCCAAGGTCCGACAGGGGATGAGCAGTTCTTC. This codes for CASSQGPTGDEQFF.

This chain connects TRBV7-2 to TRBJ2-1, with D unresolved. Trimming removed 5 bases at V and 5 bases at J, with 10 bases between. Germline values: CDR1 SGHTA, CDR2 FQGNSA. The CDR3 has 13 residues. The CDR3 loop reads CASSTYHDNEQFF. CDR3 DNA sequence: TGTGCCAGCAGCACTTACCACGACAATGAGCAGTTCTTC.

This rearrangement joins TRBV7-8 to TRBJ1-1; D is uncertain. The CDR3 runs to 13 residues. Deletions cut 5 bases from V and 2 bases from J, with 9 bases between. CDR1 and CDR2 (germline): SGHVS, FQNEAQ. CDR3 amino acids: CASSRTENTEAFF. The CDR3, as DNA: TGTGCCAGCAGCCGAACAGAAAACACTGAAGCTTTCTTT.